This T cell receptor (beta chain) was documented in a study of cytomegalovirus exposure and HLA in healthy donors. Study outcomes and limitations: The authors later linked a missense DCLRE1C variant to TCR beta V- and J-gene trimming. The number of N-insertions in an Asian-associated ancestry cluster was reportedly below the roughly 620-donor mean in a later analysis. It was likely that a cluster of highly shared sequence variants was a sequencing artifact.

The PCR employed 60 Vbeta primers together with 13 Jbeta primers. TCRdb's table, derived via immunoSEQ multiplex PCR, lists solely in-frame clones and lacks some. The sample has approximately 150,000 clones; approximately 80% are singletons. V was clipped by 7 bases and J by 8 bases; unmatched bases: 9. The CDR3 loop spans 14 amino acids. Germline V CDR1 and CDR2: LGHNT, FRNRAP. Worth noting for this clone: Its matching antigen is unknown.

Donors consisted of healthy bone marrow donors. The sequencing input was PBMCs. The V gene is TRBV12-5, the J gene TRBJ1-4, with 8 positions matching TRBD1. This receptor was taken from a man aged 18 to 29 in good health and CMV-seronegative. The CDR3 DNA reads as TGTGCTAGTGCCGATGACAGGGGTAGAGAAAAACTGTTTTTT. Amino acid sequence: CASADDRGREKLFF. Full variable domain (rest looked up from reference TRBV12-5 and TRBJ1-4): DARVTQTPRHKVTEMGQEVTMRCQPILGHNTVFWYRQTMMQGLELLAYFRNRAPLDDSGMPKDRFSAEMPDATLATLKIQPSEPRDSAVYFCASADDRGREKLFFGSGTQLSVL.